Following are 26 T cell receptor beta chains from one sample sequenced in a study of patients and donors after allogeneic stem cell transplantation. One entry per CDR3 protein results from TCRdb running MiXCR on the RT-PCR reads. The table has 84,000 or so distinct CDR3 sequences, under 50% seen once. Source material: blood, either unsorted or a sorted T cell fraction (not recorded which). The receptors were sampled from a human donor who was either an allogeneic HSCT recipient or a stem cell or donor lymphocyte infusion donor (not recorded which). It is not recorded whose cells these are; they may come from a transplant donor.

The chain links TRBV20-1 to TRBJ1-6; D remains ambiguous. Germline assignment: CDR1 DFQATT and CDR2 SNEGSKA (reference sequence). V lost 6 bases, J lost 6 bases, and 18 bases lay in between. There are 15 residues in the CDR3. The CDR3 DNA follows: TGCAGTGCGTCGTCGGGCCAGCGGGTTAATTCACCCCTCCACTTT. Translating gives CSASSGQRVNSPLHF.

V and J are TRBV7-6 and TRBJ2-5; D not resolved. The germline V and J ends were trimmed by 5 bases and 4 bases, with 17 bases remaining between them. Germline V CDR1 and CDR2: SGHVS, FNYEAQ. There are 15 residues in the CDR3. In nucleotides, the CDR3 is TGTGCCAGCAGCCCCTCAGACGGGCCTTCAGAGACCCAGTACTTC. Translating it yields CASSPSDGPSETQYF.

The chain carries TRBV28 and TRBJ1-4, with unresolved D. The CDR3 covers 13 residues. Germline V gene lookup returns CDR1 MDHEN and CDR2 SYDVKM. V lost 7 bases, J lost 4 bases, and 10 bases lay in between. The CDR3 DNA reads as TGTGCCAGCAAGGAGGCCCGTAATGAAAAACTGTTTTTT. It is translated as CASKEARNEKLFF.

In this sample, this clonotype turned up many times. The CDR3, as DNA: TGTGCCAGCAGTATAAATAGCGGCACCGGGGAGCTGTTTTTT. Protein product: CASSINSGTGELFF. V and J are TRBV3-1 and TRBJ2-2; D is perhaps TRBD2 (6 bases). Per germline, CDR1 LGHDT and CDR2 YNNKEL (reference sequence). The CDR3 loop spans 14 amino acids. V was clipped by 6 bases and J by 4 bases, with 12 bases between them. The complete variable domain, with remaining parts taken from reference TRBV3-1 and TRBJ2-2, reads DTAVSQTPKYLVTQMGNDKSIKCEQNLGHDTMYWYKQDSKKFLKIMFSYNNKELIINETVPNRFSPKSPDKAHLNLHINSLELGDSAVYFCASSINSGTGELFFGEGSRLTVL.

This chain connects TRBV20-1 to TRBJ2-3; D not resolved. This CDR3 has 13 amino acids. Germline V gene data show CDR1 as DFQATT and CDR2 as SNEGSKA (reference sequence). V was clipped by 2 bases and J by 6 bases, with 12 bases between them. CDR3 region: CSARKQLVDTQYF. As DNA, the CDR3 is TGCAGTGCTAGAAAACAATTAGTGGATACGCAGTATTTT.

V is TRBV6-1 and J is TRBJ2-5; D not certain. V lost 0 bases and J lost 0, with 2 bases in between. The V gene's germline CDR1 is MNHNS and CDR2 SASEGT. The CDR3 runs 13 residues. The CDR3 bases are TGTGCCAGCAGTGAAGCCAACCAAGAGACCCAGTACTTC. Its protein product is CASSEANQETQYF.

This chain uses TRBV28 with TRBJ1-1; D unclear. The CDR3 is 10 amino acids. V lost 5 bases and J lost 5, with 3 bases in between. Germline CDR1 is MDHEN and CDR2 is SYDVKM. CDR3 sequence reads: CASSATEAFF. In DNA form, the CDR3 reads TGTGCCAGCAGTGCGACTGAAGCTTTCTTT.

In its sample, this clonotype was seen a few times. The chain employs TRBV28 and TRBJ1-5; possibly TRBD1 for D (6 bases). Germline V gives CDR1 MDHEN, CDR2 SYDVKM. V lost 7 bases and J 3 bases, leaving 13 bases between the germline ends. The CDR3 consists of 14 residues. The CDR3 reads CASNFHRANQPQHF. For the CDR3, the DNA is TGTGCCAGCAATTTTCACAGGGCCAATCAGCCCCAGCATTTT.

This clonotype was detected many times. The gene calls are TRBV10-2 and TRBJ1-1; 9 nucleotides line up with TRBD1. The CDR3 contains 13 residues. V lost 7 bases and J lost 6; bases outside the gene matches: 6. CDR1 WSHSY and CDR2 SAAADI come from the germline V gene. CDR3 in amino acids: CASTDRGAPEAFF. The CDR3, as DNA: TGCGCCAGCACTGACAGGGGGGCCCCTGAAGCTTTCTTT.

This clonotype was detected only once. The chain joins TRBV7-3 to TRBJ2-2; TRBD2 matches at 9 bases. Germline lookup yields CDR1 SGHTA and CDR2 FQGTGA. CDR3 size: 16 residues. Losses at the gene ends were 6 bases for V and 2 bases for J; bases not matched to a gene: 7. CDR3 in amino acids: CASRGSSGINTGELFF. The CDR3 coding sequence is TGTGCCAGCAGGGGATCTAGCGGGATAAACACCGGGGAGCTGTTTTTT.

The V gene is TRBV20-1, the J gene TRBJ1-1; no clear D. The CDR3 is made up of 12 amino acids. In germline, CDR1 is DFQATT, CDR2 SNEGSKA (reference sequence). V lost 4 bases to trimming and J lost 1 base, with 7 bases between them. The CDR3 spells CSATKENTEAFF. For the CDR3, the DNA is TGCAGTGCTACAAAGGAGAACACTGAAGCTTTCTTT.

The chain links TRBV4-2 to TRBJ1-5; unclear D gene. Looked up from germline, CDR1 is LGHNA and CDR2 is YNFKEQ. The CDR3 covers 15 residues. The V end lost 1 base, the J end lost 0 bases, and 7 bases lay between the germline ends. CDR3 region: CASSQGDYSNQPQHF. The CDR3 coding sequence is TGTGCCAGCAGCCAAGGCGACTATAGCAATCAGCCCCAGCATTTT.

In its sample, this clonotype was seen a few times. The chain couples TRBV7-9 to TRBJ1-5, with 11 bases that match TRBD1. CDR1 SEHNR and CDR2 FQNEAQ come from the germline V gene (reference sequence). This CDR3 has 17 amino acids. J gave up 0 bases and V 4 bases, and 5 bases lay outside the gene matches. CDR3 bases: TGTGCCAGCAGCTCCACGGGACAGGGGGATAGCAATCAGCCCCAGCATTTT. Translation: CASSSTGQGDSNQPQHF.

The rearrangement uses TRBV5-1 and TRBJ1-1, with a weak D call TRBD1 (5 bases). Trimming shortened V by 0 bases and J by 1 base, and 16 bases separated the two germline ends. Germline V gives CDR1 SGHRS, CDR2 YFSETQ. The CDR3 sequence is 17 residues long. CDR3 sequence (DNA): TGCGCCAGCAGCTTGGTCATCCAGGGTGGGGCGAACACTGAAGCTTTCTTT. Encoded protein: CASSLVIQGGANTEAFF.

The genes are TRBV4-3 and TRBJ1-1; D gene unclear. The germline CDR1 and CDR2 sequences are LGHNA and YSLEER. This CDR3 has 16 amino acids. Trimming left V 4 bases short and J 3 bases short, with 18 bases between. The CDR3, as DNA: TGCGCCAGCAGCCCCTCATGGCGCCTTCGGGACACTGAAGCTTTCTTT. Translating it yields CASSPSWRLRDTEAFF.

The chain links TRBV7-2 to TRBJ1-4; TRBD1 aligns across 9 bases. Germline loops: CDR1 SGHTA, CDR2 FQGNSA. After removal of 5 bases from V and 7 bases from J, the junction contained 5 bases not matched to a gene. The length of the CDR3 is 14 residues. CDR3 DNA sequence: TGTGCCAGCAGCCTAACAGGGGGCAGTGAAAAACTGTTTTTT. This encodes CASSLTGGSEKLFF.

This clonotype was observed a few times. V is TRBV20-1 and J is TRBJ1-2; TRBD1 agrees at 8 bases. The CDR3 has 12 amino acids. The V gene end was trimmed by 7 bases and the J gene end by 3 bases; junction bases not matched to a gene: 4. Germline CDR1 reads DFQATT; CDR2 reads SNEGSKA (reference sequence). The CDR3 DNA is TGCAGTGATATGACAGGGGACTATGGCTACACCTTC. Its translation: CSDMTGDYGYTF.

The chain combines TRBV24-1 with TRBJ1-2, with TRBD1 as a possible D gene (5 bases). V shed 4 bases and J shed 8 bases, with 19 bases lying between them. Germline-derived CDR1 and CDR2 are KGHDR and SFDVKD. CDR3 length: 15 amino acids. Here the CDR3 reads CATSDSGLPSRGYTF. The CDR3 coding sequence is TGTGCCACCAGTGACTCGGGACTCCCTAGCAGAGGCTACACCTTC.

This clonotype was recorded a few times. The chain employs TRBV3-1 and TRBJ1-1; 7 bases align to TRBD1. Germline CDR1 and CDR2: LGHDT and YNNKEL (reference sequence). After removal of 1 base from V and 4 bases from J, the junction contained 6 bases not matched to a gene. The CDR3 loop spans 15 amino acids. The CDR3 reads CASSQAPGGGTEAFF. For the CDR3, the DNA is TGTGCCAGCAGCCAAGCCCCAGGGGGTGGCACTGAAGCTTTCTTT.

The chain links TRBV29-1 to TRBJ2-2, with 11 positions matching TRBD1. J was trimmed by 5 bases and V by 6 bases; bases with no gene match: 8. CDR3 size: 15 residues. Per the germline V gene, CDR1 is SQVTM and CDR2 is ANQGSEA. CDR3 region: CSVLGQGARTGELFF. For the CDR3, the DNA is TGCAGCGTCTTAGGACAGGGGGCGCGGACCGGGGAGCTGTTTTTT.

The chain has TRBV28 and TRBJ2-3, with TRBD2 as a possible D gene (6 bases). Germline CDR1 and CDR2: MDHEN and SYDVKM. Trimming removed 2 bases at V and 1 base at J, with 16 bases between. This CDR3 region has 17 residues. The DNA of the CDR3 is TGTGCCAGCAGTTTACCCGCTTCTGCGGGACGCACAGATACGCAGTATTTT. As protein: CASSLPASAGRTDTQYF.

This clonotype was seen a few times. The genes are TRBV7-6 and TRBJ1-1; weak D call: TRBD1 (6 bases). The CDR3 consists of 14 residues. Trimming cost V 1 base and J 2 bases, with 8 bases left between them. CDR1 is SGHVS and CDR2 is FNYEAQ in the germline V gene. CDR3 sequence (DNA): TGTGCCAGCAGCTTAGGAGGGGGTAACACTGAAGCTTTCTTT. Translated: CASSLGGGNTEAFF.

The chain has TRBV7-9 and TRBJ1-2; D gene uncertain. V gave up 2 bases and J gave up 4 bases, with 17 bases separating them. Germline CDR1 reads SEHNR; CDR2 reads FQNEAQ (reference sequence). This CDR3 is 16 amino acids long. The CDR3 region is CASSLIGKGIAYGYTF. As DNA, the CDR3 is TGTGCCAGCAGCTTAATTGGGAAGGGTATCGCCTATGGCTACACCTTC. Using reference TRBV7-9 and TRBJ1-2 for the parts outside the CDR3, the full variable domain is DTGVSQNPRHKITKRGQNVTFRCDPISEHNRLYWYRQTLGQGPEFLTYFQNEAQLEKSRLLSDRFSAERPKGSFSTLEIQRTEQGDSAMYLCASSLIGKGIAYGYTFGSGTRLTVV.

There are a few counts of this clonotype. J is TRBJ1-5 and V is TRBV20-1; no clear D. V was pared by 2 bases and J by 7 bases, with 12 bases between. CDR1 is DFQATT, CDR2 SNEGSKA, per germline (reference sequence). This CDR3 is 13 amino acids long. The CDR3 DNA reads TGCAGTGCTAGATCGGGTCGAGACCAGCCCCAGCATTTT. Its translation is CSARSGRDQPQHF.

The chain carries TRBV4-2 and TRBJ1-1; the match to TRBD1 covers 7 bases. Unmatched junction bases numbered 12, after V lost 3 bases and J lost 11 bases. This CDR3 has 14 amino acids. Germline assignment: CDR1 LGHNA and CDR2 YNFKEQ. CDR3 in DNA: TGTGCCAGCAGCCAGTCGGGGACAGCCTTTGGGGCTTTCTTT. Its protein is CASSQSGTAFGAFF.

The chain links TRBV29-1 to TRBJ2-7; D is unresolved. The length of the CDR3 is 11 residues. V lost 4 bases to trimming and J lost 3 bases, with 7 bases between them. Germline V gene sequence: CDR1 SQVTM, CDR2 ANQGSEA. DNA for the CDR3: TGCAGCGTTGCGTTGTTCTACGAGCAGTACTTC. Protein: CSVALFYEQYF.